Listed below are T cell receptor beta chains from one sample, sequenced in a study of OX40 agonist ivuxolimab in advanced cancers. Repertoires were generated with immunoSEQ multiplex PCR, while TCRdb's copy carries only in-frame clones and drops some. Seen here are about 67,000 clones, around 86% observed once, and the top ten hold roughly 4.2%. Source: CD4+ or CD8+ T cells sorted from blood, taken in a trial of the OX40 agonist ivuxolimab. These receptors originate from an adult with an advanced solid tumor such as melanoma, head and neck, liver or kidney cancer. Each CDR3 is given with its conserved first and last residue. Each record gives: CDR3 protein, CDR3 DNA, clone size, D gene, J gene, V gene. The D gene is left open where the match is weak. Size tells how often a clone was seen (once, few, many) or the class of an expanded clone, and some rows leave it out.

CASSQVGVGTGELFF TGTGCCAGCAGCCAAGTGGGGGTCGGCACCGGGGAGCTGTTTTTT once NA TRBJ2-2 TRBV7-2
CASSHLRGRYTEAFF TGCGCCAGCAGTCATCTCAGGGGGAGGTACACTGAAGCTTTCTTT NA TRBD1 TRBJ1-1 TRBV23-1
CASSRADTQYF TGTGCCAGCAGCCGAGCGGATACGCAGTATTTT NA NA TRBJ2-3 TRBV7-2
CASSSSTGGREKLFF TGCGCCAGCAGCTCTTCAACAGGGGGAAGGGAAAAACTGTTTTTT few TRBD1 TRBJ1-4 TRBV5-1
CASSFRDSHGYTF TGTGCCAGCAGCTTCCGGGACAGCCATGGCTACACCTTC NA TRBD1 TRBJ1-2 TRBV9
CASSISAKNTEAFF TGTGCCAGTAGTATCTCAGCCAAGAACACTGAAGCTTTCTTT NA NA TRBJ1-1 TRBV19
CASSADRTNTEAFF TGTGCCAGCTCGGCGGACAGAACGAACACTGAAGCTTTCTTT NA NA TRBJ1-1 TRBV18
CASSLVGTSGGARETQYF TGTGCCAGCAGCTTAGTAGGGACTAGCGGGGGGGCACGGGAGACCCAGTACTTC few TRBD2 TRBJ2-5 TRBV7-2
CSVALGGRTSDTQYF TGCAGCGTTGCACTTGGCGGGAGAACCTCAGATACGCAGTATTTT NA TRBD2 TRBJ2-3 TRBV29-1
CASRLGGSNYGYTF TGTGCCAGCAGATTGGGCGGCAGTAACTATGGCTACACCTTC NA NA TRBJ1-2 TRBV28
CASSPRTEMNTEAFF TGTGCCAGCTCACCCCGGACAGAGATGAACACTGAAGCTTTCTTT NA NA TRBJ1-1 TRBV18
CASSPTSGGYGEQFF TGTGCCAGCAGCCCCACCTCCGGGGGCTACGGTGAGCAGTTCTTC once NA TRBJ2-1 TRBV7-3
CASQGYQGDTEAFF TGTGCCAGCCAGGGCTATCAGGGGGACACTGAAGCTTTCTTT NA TRBD1 TRBJ1-1 TRBV28
CASSLARTYNQPQHF TGTGCCAGCAGTTTAGCCCGGACATACAATCAGCCCCAGCATTTT NA NA TRBJ1-5 TRBV28
CASSTRQGNSPLHF TGTGCCAGCAGCACACGACAGGGGAATTCACCCCTCCACTTT few TRBD1 TRBJ1-6 TRBV11-2
CASSQLWDRGKGSYEQYF TGTGCCAGCAGCCAACTCTGGGACAGGGGAAAGGGTTCCTACGAGCAGTACTTC NA TRBD1 TRBJ2-7 TRBV14
CASRLHVGGDYGYTF TGTGCCAGCAGACTCCACGTTGGGGGAGACTATGGCTACACCTTC NA NA TRBJ1-2 TRBV7-2
CASSSDSLSGNTIYF TGTGCCAGCAGCTCGGATAGCCTCTCTGGAAACACCATATATTTT once NA TRBJ1-3 TRBV11-2
CASSEAGLWGAKNIQYF TGTGCCAGCAGTGAAGCCGGTCTCTGGGGGGCCAAAAACATTCAGTACTTC NA NA TRBJ2-4 TRBV6-1